This is a list of T cell receptor beta chains from one sample in a study of cytomegalovirus exposure and HLA in healthy donors. Sequenced by immunoSEQ multiplex PCR; TCRdb stores in-frame clones only, minus some. The repertoire consists of about 120,000 clones, with 17% occurring once and the leading ten covering approximately 2.9%. Specimen: PBMCs. The receptors stem from a female donor in good health and CMV-seropositive. Each CDR3 is given with its conserved first and last residue. D genes are given only for firm matches. Only part of the rows carry a size: once, few, many, or a class if the clone is expanded.

TRBV13	.	TRBD1	TRBJ1-1	TGTGCCAGCAGCTCTACTTTACAGGGGGTATTTAGAACTTCCTTT	CASSSTLQGVFRTSF
TRBV2	.	TRBD2	TRBJ2-1	TGTGCCAGCAGGAACGAAGCGGGAGGGCTTAATGAGCAGTTCTTC	CASRNEAGGLNEQFF
TRBV30	few	TRBD1	TRBJ2-5	TGTGCCTGGGAGTATAACAGGGGCGCCGAGACCCAGTACTTC	CAWEYNRGAETQYF
TRBV30	.	TRBD2	TRBJ2-7	TGTGCCTGTGAAGCGGGGCAAAGGTACGAGCAGTACTTC	CACEAGQRYEQYF
TRBV6-6	few	.	TRBJ2-5	TGTGCCAGCAGTCTCGGCCAGACTAGGGAGACCCAGTACTTC	CASSLGQTRETQYF
TRBV13	few	TRBD1	TRBJ2-7	TGTGCCAGCAGCCTGACAGGGATCTACGAGCAGTACTTC	CASSLTGIYEQYF
TRBV6-1	.	.	TRBJ2-3	TGTGCCAGCAGTGAGGCAGGTAACACAGATACGCAGTATTTT	CASSEAGNTDTQYF
TRBV7-9	few	.	TRBJ2-3	TGTGCCAGCAGCTTGGGGGCTAGCAGGAGCACAGATACGCAGTATTTT	CASSLGASRSTDTQYF
TRBV7-2	.	TRBD1	TRBJ1-2	TGTGCCAGCAGCCCAAAGACAGGGGGCTATGGCTACACCTTC	CASSPKTGGYGYTF
TRBV7-8	few	TRBD2	TRBJ2-7	TGTGCCAGCAAGGCGGGGGAGTGGGATCCAACCTACGAGCAGTACTTC	CASKAGEWDPTYEQYF
TRBV6-4	.	.	TRBJ2-7	TGTGCCAGCAGGGCCATCCTCTGTTGCGAGCAGTACTTC	CASRAILCCEQYF
TRBV6-5	few	.	TRBJ2-7	TGTGCCAGCAGACGGTCCGGGGCCTACGAGCAGTACTTC	CASRRSGAYEQYF
TRBV7-2	.	.	TRBJ2-3	TGTGCCAGCAGCACAGACGTCCACACAGATACGCAGTATTTT	CASSTDVHTDTQYF
TRBV19	.	TRBD1	TRBJ2-6	TGTGCCAGTAGTATAGACTTTAGACAGGGGGATTATGGGGCCAACGTCCTGACTTTC	CASSIDFRQGDYGANVLTF
TRBV6-1	.	TRBD2	TRBJ2-7	TGTGCCAGCAAAGCTAGCGGGGGATACGAGCAGTACTTC	CASKASGGYEQYF
TRBV5-4	few	TRBD1	TRBJ2-3	TGTGCCAGCAGCCCAGCCGGGACAGGATGGACAGATACGCAGTATTTT	CASSPAGTGWTDTQYF
TRBV30	few	.	TRBJ1-2	TGTGCCTGGAGTGTTCCTGAGACACCAAACTATGGCTACACCTTC	CAWSVPETPNYGYTF
TRBV28	.	.	TRBJ2-3	TGTGCCAGCAGTTTACAGAGCACAGATACGCAGTATTTT	CASSLQSTDTQYF
TRBV6-6	few	.	TRBJ1-1	TGTGCCAGCAGTTACAGCTGGAACACTGAAGCTTTCTTT	CASSYSWNTEAFF